In its sample, the clone carrying this T cell receptor beta chain was seen once. This specimen comes from a study of blood T cell repertoires in COVID-19. The CDR3 runs to 16 residues. From germline, CDR1 is LNHDA and CDR2 SQIVND (reference sequence). V was clipped by 5 bases and J by 2 bases; unmatched bases: 10. Method: immunoSEQ multiplex PCR; TCRdb's copy keeps in-frame clones and lacks some. This sample has 200,000 or so clones, with 80% to 90% found just once. Cohort allocation depended upon clinical history that participants reported. The chain couples TRBV19 to TRBJ2-3; 7 bases match TRBD2. Sequencing was performed on PBMCs or T cells enriched from blood (not recorded which). This clonotype was sampled from a woman aged 18-30 years in a cohort exposed to, infected with or recovered from COVID-19 (not recorded which). The CDR3 is CASSDNMRGNTDTQYF. Written as DNA, the CDR3 is TGTGCCAGTAGTGATAATATGCGGGGGAACACAGATACGCAGTATTTT.